The source of this TCR beta chain is a study of CD4 and CD8 cells across lung adenocarcinoma regions. Germline V gene lookup returns CDR1 SGHTA and CDR2 FQGTGA. The CDR3 extends over 13 amino acids. Trimming took 9 bases from V and 1 from J, leaving 11 bases between them. TCRdb called the PCR reads again in MiXCR, with one record for every CDR3 protein. The repertoire holds 7,500 to 8,500 distinct CDR3 sequences, with roughly 52% as singletons. Localized lung adenocarcinoma, a non-small cell lung cancer, affected the donors. Specimen: CD8+ T cells from the center of a lung tumor. The chain joins TRBV7-3 to TRBJ2-3, with a weak D call TRBD1 (5 bases). This TCR was sampled from a female donor with lung adenocarcinoma. The CD4 and CD8 labels of this study may be unreliable. The chain's CDR3 is CARGLSRTDTQYF. Here the CDR3 DNA reads TGTGCCAGGGGGCTCTCCCGCACAGATACGCAGTATTTT.